This T cell receptor beta chain was recorded in a study of blood T cell repertoires in COVID-19. Study background: Donors in the United States, Italy and Spain gave samples during acute or convalescent COVID-19. PBMCs, B-cell-depleted T cells, or T cells provided the cDNA or gDNA that made up the material.

The count of this clone is one. The CDR3 sequence is 15 residues long. Per germline, CDR1 SGHTA and CDR2 FQGNSA. Deletions cut 4 bases from V and 3 bases from J, with 16 bases between. Original processing notes: Amplified reference gene primers provided the basis for estimating nucleated cell counts. Here immunoSEQ multiplex PCR was the method, and the copy in TCRdb shows in-frame clones only, minus some. V and J calls and clone size are those listed in that table; D and trimming were worked out from the DNA. The sample holds 200,000 to 250,000 clones, about 86% seen once. Sequencing was done on a sample of peripheral blood. The source is a woman aged 45-60 years with acute or convalescent COVID-19. J is TRBJ2-7 and V is TRBV7-2; D is perhaps TRBD2 (5 bases). The CDR3 bases are TGTGCCAGCAGCTCATCCGTCGAGGGCGTCTACGAGCAGTACTTC. It translates to CASSSSVEGVYEQYF. The whole variable domain, remainder taken from reference TRBV7-2 and TRBJ2-7, is GAGVSQSPSNKVTEKGKDVELRCDPISGHTALYWYRQSLGQGLEFLIYFQGNSAPDKSGLPSDRFSAERTGGSVSTLTIQRTQQEDSAVYLCASSSSVEGVYEQYFGPGTRLTVT.